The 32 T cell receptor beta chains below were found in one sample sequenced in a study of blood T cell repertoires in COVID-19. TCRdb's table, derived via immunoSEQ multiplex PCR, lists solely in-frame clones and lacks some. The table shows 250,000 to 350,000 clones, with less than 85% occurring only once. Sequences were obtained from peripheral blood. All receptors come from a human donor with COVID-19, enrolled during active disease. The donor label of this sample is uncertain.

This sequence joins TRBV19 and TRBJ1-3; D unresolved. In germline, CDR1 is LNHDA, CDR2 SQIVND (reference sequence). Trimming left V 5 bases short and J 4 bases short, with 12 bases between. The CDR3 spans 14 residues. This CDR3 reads CASSGVRAGNTIYF. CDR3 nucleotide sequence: TGTGCCAGTAGTGGTGTGAGGGCCGGAAACACCATATATTTT.

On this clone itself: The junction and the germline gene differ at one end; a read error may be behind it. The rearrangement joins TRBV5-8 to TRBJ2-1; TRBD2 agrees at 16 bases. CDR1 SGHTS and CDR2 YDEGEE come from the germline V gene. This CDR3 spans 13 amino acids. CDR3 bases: TGTGCCAGCAGCAAGGGACTAGCGGGAGGGCGAGTCTTC. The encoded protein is CASSKGLAGGRVF.

CDR3 sequence reads: CASSVGTATEAFF. CDR3 DNA sequence: TGCGCCAGCAGCGTCGGGACAGCCACTGAAGCTTTCTTT. The chain carries TRBV5-1 and TRBJ1-1, with 7 bases aligning to TRBD1. With V trimmed by 4 bases and J by 4 bases, 4 bases remained unmatched. The CDR3 runs to 13 residues. Germline loops: CDR1 SGHRS, CDR2 YFSETQ.

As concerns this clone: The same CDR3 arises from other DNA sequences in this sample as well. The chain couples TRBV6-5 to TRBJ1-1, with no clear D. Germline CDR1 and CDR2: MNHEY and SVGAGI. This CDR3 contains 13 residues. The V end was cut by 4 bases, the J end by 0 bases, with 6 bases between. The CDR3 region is CASSSNLNTEAFF. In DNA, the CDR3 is TGTGCCAGCAGTTCCAACTTGAACACTGAAGCTTTCTTT.

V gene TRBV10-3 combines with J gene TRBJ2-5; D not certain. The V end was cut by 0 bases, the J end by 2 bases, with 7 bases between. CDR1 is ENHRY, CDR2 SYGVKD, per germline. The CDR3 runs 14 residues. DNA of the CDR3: TGTGCCATCAGTGAGTCGGCACAGCAAGAGACCCAGTACTTC. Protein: CAISESAQQETQYF.

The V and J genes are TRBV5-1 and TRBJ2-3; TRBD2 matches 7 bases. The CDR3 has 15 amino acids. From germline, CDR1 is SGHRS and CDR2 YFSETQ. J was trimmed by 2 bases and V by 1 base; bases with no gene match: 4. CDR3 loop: CASSLREDYTDTQYF. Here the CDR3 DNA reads TGCGCCAGCAGCTTGCGGGAGGATTACACAGATACGCAGTATTTT.

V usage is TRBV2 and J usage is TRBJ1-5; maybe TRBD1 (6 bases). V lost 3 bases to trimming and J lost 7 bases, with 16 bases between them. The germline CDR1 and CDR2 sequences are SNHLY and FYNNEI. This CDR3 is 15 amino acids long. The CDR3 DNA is TGTGCCAGCAGTGATAGGTATGGGGGCGACCAGCCCCAGCATTTT. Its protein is CASSDRYGGDQPQHF.

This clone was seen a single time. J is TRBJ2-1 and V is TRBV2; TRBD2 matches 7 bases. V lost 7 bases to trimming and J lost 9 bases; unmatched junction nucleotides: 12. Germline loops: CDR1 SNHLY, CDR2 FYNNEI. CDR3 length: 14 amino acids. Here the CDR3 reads CASTAAGVRGEQFF. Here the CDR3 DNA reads TGTGCCAGCACGGCCGCGGGAGTTCGGGGTGAGCAGTTCTTC.

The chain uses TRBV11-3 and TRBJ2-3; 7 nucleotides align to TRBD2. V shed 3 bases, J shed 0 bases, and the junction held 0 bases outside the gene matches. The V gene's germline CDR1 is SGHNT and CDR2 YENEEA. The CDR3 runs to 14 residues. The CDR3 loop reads CASSFSGSTDTQYF. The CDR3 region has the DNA TGTGCCAGCAGCTTTAGCGGGAGCACAGATACGCAGTATTTT.

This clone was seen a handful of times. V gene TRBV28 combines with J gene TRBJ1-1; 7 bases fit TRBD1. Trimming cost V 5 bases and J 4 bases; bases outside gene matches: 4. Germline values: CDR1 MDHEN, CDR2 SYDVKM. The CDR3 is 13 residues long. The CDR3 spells CASSPPGGTEAFF. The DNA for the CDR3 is TGTGCCAGCAGTCCCCCAGGGGGCACTGAAGCTTTCTTT.

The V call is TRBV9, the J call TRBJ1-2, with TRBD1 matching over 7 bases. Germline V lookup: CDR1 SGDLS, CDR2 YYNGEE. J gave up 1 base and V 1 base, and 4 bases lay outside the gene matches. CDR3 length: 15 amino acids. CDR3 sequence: CASSVTGDLNYGYTF. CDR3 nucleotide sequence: TGTGCCAGCAGCGTAACAGGGGATCTTAACTATGGCTACACCTTC.

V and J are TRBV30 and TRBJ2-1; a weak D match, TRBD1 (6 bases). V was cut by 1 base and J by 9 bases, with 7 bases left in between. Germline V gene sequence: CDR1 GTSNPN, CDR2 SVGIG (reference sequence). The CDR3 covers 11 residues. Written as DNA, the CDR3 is TGTGCCTGGAGTGGCAGGGGTGAGCAGTTCTTC. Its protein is CAWSGRGEQFF.

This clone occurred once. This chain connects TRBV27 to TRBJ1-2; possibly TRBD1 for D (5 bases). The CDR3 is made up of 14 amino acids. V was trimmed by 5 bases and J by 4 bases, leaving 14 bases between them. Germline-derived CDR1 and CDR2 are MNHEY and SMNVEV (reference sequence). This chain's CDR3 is CASSPGDFTYGYTF. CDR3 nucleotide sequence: TGTGCCAGCAGTCCGGGGGACTTCACCTATGGCTACACCTTC.

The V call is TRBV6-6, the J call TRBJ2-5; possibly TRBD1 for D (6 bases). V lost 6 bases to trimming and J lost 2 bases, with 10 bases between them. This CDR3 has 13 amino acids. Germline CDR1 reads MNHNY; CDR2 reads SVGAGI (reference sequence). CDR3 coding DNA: TGTGCCAGCAGCCACAGGGTACAAGAGACCCAGTACTTC. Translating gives CASSHRVQETQYF.

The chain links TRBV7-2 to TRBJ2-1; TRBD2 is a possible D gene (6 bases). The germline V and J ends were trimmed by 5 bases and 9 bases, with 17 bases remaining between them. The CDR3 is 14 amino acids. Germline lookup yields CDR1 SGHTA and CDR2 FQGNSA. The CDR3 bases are TGTGCCAGCAGCCGTTCCCCGGGAGACGGTGAGCAGTTCTTC. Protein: CASSRSPGDGEQFF.

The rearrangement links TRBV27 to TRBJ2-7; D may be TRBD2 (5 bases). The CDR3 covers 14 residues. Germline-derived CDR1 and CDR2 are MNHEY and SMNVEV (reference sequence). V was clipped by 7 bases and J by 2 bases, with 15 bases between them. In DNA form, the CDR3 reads TGTGCCAGCACTACGGACTCAGTACCCTACGAGCAGTACTTC. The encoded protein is CASTTDSVPYEQYF.

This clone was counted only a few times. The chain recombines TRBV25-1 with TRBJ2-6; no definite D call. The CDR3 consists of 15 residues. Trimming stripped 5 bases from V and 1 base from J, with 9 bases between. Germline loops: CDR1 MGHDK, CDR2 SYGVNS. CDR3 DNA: TGTGCCAGCAGTCCCCCGGGTTCTGGGGCCAACGTCCTGACTTTC. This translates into CASSPPGSGANVLTF.

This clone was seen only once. CDR3 in amino acids: CASSIGTGVYNEQFF. In DNA, the CDR3 is TGTGCCAGCAGCATCGGGACAGGGGTTTACAATGAGCAGTTCTTC. The V gene is TRBV11-2, the J gene TRBJ2-1; 10 bases are shared with TRBD1. This CDR3 is built from 15 residues. Per germline, CDR1 SGHAT and CDR2 FQNNGV. V shed 5 bases, J shed 4 bases, and the junction held 5 bases outside the gene matches.

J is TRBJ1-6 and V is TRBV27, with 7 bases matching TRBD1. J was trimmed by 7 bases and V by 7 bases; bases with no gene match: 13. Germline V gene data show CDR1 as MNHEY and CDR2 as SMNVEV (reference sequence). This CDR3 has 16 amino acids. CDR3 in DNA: TGTGCCAGCATCGCCAGCCCGACAGGGCAGAATTCACCCCTCCACTTT. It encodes CASIASPTGQNSPLHF.

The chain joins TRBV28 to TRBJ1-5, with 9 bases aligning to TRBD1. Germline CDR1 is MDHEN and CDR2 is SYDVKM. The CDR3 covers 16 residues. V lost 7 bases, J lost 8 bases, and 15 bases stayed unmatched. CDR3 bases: TGTGCCAGCACGGCCTGGTCGGACAGGGGCGTTAAGCCCCAGCATTTT. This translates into CASTAWSDRGVKPQHF.

CDR3 sequence (DNA): TGTGCCAGCCGTAGAGGGACAGAGATCTACGAGCAGTACTTC. Translating it yields CASRRGTEIYEQYF. The V call is TRBV6-5, the J call TRBJ2-7; TRBD1 aligns across 7 bases. This CDR3 has 14 residues. Germline CDR1 and CDR2: MNHEY and SVGAGI. The junction had 10 bases not matched to a gene; V was cut back by 8 bases and J by 3 bases.

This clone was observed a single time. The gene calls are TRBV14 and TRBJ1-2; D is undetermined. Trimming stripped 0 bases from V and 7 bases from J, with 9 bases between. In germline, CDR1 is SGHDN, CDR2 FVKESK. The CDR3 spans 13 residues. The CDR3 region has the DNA TGTGCCAGCAGCCAAGAAGGCTACAGTGGCTACACCTTC. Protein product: CASSQEGYSGYTF. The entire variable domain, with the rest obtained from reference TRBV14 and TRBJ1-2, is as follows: EAGVTQFPSHSVIEKGQTVTLRCDPISGHDNLYWYRRVMGKEIKFLLHFVKESKQDESGMPNNRFLAERTGGTYSTLKVQPAELEDSGVYFCASSQEGYSGYTFGSGTRLTVV.

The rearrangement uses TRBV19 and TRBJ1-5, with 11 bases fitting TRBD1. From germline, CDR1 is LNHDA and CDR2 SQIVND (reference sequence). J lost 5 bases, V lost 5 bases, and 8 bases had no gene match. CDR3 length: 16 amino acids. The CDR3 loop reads CASSPDRGRVDQPQHF. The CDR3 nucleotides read TGTGCCAGTAGTCCGGACAGGGGGCGAGTGGATCAGCCCCAGCATTTT.

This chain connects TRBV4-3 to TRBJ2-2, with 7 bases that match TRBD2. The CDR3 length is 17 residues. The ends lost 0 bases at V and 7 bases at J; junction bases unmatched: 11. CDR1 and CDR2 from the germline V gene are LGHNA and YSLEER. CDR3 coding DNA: TGCGCCAGCAGCCAAGATAACGGGCGGGACTACATCGGGGAGCTGTTTTTT. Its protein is CASSQDNGRDYIGELFF.

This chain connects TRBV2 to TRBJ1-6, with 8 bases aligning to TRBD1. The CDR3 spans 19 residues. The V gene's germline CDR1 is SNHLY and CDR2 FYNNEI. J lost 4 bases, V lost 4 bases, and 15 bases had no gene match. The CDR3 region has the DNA TGTGCCAGCAGTGGGGGCAGACGGACAGGGACCAGTTATAATTCACCCCTCCACTTT. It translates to CASSGGRRTGTSYNSPLHF. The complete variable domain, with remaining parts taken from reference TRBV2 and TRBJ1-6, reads EPEVTQTPSHQVTQMGQEVILRCVPISNHLYFYWYRQILGQKVEFLVSFYNNEISEKSEIFDDQFSVERPDGSNFTLKIRSTKLEDSAMYFCASSGGRRTGTSYNSPLHFGNGTRLTVT.

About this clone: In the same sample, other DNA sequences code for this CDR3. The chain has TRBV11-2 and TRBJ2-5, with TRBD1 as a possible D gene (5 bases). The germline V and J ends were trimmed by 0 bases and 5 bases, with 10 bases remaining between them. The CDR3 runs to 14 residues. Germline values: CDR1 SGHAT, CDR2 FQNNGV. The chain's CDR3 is CASSLERGLETQYF. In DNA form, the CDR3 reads TGTGCCAGCAGCTTAGAAAGGGGCTTGGAGACCCAGTACTTC.

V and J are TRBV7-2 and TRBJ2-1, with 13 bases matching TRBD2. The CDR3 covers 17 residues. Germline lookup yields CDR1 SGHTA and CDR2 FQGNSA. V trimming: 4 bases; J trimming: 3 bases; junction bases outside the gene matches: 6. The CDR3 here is CASSWDGLAGVYNEQFF. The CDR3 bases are TGTGCCAGCAGCTGGGATGGACTAGCGGGAGTCTACAATGAGCAGTTCTTC. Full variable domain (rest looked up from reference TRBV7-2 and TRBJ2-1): GAGVSQSPSNKVTEKGKDVELRCDPISGHTALYWYRQSLGQGLEFLIYFQGNSAPDKSGLPSDRFSAERTGGSVSTLTIQRTQQEDSAVYLCASSWDGLAGVYNEQFFGPGTRLTVL.

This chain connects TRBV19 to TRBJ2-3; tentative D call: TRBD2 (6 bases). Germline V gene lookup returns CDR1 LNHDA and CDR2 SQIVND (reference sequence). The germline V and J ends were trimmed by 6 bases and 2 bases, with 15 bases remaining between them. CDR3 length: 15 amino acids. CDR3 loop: CASSQLAEITDTQYF. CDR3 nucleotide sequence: TGTGCCAGTAGCCAATTAGCGGAAATCACAGATACGCAGTATTTT.

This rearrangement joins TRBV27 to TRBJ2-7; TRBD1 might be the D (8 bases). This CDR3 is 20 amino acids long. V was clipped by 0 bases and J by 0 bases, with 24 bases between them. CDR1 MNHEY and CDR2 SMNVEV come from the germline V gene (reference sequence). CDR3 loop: CASSLSTGQGLLPSSYEQYF. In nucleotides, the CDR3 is TGTGCCAGCAGTTTATCTACAGGACAGGGACTACTACCGAGCTCCTACGAGCAGTACTTC.

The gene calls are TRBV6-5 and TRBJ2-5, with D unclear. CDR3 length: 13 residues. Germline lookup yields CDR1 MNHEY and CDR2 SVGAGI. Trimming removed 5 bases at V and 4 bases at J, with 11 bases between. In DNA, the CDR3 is TGTGCCAGCAGTCTAACGGGTGCAGAGACCCAGTACTTC. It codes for CASSLTGAETQYF.

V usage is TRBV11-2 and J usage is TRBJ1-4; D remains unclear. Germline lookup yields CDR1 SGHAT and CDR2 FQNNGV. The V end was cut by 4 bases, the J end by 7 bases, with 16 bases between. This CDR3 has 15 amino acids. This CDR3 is CASSSGRAGSEKLFF. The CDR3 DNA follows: TGTGCCAGCAGCTCCGGGCGTGCCGGGAGTGAAAAACTGTTTTTT.

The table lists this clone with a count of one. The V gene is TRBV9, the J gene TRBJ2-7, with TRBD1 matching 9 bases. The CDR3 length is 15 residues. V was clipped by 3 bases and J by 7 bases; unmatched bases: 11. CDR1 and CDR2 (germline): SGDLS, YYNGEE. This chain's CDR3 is CASSASLGQGLEQYF. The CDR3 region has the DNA TGTGCCAGCAGCGCGTCCCTTGGACAGGGGCTTGAGCAGTACTTC.